This TCR beta chain emerged from a study of Ad26.COV2.S vaccination and SARS-CoV-2 variants. The wider study: The authors gave Ad26.COV2.S intramuscularly, either once or twice 56 days apart.

Treatment: some 20 received Ad26.COV2.S at low or high dose, single or two shots; roughly five received placebo; per-sample allocation not given. Day 63 following the first vaccine or placebo injection was when the samples were taken. Sequencing was performed with immunoSEQ multiplex PCR; in TCRdb, only in-frame clones are kept and a portion is missing. Among about 400,000 clones listed, about 91% were seen once. V was pared by 2 bases and J by 6 bases, with 13 bases of the junction left unmatched. CDR1 and CDR2 (germline): SGHVS, FQNEAQ. The CDR3 is made up of 18 amino acids. The sample in question was peripheral blood, obtained in a trial of Ad26.COV2.S vaccine versus placebo. This chain connects TRBV7-8 to TRBJ2-2; TRBD2 aligns across 9 bases. The sequence was collected from a person aged 18-60 years who received the Ad26.COV2.S COVID-19 vaccine or a placebo. CDR3 in amino acids: CASSLLPASGIDAGELFF. In DNA form, the CDR3 reads TGTGCCAGCAGCTTATTGCCGGCTAGCGGGATAGATGCCGGGGAGCTGTTTTTT.